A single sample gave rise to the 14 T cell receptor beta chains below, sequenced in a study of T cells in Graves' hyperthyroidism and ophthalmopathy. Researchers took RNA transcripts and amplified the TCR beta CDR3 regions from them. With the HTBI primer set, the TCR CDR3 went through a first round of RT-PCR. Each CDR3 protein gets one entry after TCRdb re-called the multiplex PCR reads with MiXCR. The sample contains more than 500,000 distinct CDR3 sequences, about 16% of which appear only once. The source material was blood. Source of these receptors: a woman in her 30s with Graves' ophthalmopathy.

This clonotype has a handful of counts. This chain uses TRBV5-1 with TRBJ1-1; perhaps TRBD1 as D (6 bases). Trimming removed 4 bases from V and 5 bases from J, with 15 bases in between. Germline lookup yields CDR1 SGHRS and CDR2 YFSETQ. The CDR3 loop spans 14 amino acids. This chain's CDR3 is CASSLIEGGTEAFF. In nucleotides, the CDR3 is TGCGCCAGCAGCCTTATAGAAGGGGGAACTGAAGCTTTCTTT.

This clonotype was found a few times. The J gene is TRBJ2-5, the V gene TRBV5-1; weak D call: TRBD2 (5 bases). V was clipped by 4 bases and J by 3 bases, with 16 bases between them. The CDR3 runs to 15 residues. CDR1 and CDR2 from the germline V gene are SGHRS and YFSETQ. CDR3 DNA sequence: TGCGCCAGCAGCCCCCCTCTCGGGATGGAAGAGACCCAGTACTTC. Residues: CASSPPLGMEETQYF.

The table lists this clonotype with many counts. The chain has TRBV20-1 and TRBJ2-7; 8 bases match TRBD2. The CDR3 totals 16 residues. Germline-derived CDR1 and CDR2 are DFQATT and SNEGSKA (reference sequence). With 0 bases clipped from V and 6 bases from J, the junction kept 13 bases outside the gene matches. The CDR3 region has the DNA TGCAGTGCTAGAGATCCTACTTTGAGCGGGAGAAGCGAGCAGTACTTC. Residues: CSARDPTLSGRSEQYF.

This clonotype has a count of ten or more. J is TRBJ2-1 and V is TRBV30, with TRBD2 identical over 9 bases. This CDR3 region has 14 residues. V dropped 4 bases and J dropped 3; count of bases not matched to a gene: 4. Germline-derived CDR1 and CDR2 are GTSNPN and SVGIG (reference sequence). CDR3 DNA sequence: TGTGCCTGGACTAGCGGGAACTTCTACAATGAGCAGTTCTTC. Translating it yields CAWTSGNFYNEQFF.

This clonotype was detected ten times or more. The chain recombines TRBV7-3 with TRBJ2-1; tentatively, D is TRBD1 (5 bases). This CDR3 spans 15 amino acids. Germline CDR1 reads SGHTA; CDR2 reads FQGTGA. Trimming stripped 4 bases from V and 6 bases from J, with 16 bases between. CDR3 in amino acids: CASSSPGLDRNEQFF. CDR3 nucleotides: TGTGCCAGCAGCTCTCCAGGGCTTGATCGCAATGAGCAGTTCTTC. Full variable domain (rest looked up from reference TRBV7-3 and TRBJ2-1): GAGVSQTPSNKVTEKGKYVELRCDPISGHTALYWYRQSLGQGPEFLIYFQGTGAADDSGLPNDRFFAVRPEGSVSTLKIQRTERGDSAVYLCASSSPGLDRNEQFFGPGTRLTVL.

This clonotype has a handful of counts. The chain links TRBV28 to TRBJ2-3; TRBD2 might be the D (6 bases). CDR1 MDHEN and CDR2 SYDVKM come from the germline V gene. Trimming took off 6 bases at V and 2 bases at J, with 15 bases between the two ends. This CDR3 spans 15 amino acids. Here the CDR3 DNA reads TGTGCCAGCAGCTTGAGACTAGATCCCACAGATACGCAGTATTTT. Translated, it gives CASSLRLDPTDTQYF.

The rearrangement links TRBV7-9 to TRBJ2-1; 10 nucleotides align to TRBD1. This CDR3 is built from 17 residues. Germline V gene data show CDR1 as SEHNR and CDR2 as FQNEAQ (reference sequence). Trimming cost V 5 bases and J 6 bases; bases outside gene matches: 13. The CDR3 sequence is CASSPTLGTGDGNEQFF. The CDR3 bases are TGTGCCAGCAGCCCGACCCTCGGGACAGGGGATGGCAATGAGCAGTTCTTC.

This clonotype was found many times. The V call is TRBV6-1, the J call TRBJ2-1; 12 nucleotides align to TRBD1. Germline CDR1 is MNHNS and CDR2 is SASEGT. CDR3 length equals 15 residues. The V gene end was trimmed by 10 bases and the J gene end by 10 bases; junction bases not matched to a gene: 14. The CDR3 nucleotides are TGTGCCACCAAAGTCGGGACAGGGGGCGCGGGGGAGCAGTTCTTC. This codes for CATKVGTGGAGEQFF.

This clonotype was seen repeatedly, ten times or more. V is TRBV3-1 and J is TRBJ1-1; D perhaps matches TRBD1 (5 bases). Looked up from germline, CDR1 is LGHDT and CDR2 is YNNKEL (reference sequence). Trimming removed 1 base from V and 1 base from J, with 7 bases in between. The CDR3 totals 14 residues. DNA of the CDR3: TGTGCCAGCAGCCAAGCGGGGCCGAACACTGAAGCTTTCTTT. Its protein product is CASSQAGPNTEAFF.

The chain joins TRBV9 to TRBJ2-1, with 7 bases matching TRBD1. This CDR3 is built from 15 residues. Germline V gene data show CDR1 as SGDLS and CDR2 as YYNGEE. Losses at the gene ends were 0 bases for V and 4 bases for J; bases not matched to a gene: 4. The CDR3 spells CASSVDGTAYNEQFF. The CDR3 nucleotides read TGTGCCAGCAGCGTAGACGGGACAGCGTACAATGAGCAGTTCTTC.

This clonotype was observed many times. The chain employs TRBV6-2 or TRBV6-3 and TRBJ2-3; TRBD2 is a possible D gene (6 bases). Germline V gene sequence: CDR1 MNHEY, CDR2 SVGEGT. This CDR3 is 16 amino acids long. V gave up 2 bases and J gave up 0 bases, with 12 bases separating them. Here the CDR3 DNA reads TGTGCCAGCAGTTACGGGCGGGACTCTAGCACAGATACGCAGTATTTT. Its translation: CASSYGRDSSTDTQYF.

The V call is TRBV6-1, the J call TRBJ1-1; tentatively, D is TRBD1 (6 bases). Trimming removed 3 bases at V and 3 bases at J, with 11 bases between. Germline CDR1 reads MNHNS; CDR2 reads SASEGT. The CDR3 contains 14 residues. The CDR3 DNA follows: TGTGCCAGCAGTGATCACAGGGCGGACACTGAAGCTTTCTTT. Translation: CASSDHRADTEAFF.

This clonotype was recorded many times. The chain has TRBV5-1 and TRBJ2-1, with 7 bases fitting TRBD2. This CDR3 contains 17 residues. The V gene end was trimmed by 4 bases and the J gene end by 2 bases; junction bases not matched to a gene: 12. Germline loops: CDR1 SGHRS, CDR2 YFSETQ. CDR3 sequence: CASSQGLGGRTYNEQFF. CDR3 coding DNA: TGCGCCAGCAGCCAAGGGCTGGGCGGGAGAACCTACAATGAGCAGTTCTTC. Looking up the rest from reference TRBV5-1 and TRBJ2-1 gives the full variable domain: KAGVTQTPRYLIKTRGQQVTLSCSPISGHRSVSWYQQTPGQGLQFLFEYFSETQRNKGNFPGRFSGRQFSNSRSEMNVSTLELGDSALYLCASSQGLGGRTYNEQFFGPGTRLTVL.

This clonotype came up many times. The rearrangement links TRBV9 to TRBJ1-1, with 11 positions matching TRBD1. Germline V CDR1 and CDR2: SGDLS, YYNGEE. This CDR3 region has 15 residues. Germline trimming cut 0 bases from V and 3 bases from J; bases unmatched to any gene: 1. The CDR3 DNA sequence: TGTGCCAGCAGCGTAGGGACAGGGGGCGACACTGAAGCTTTCTTT. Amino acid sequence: CASSVGTGGDTEAFF.